This is a list of T cell receptor beta chains from one sample in a study of T cells in Graves' hyperthyroidism and ophthalmopathy. Each CDR3 protein is one row after TCRdb ran MiXCR on the multiplex PCR reads. The data hold some 270,000 distinct CDR3 sequences, with roughly 15% observed a single time. Sequencing was carried out using blood. These receptors were taken from a woman aged 40 to 50 with Graves' hyperthyroidism. CDR3s include the opening cysteine and the closing phenylalanine or tryptophan. A D gene is named only where the DNA matches it firmly. Clone size appears in some rows only: once, few, many, or a class for an expanded clone.

D gene,J gene,clone size,V gene,CDR3 DNA,CDR3 protein
TRBD2,TRBJ2-2,few,TRBV11-2,TGTGCCAGCAGCCCCACGGGGGGTGGCGGGGAGCTGTTTTTT,CASSPTGGGGELFF
TRBD2,TRBJ2-7,many,TRBV6-2/TRBV6-3,TGTGCCAGCAGTTACGGTCTAGCGGTCGAGCAGTACTTC,CASSYGLAVEQYF
NA,TRBJ1-2,NA,TRBV27,TGTGCCAGCAGACCCTCGGGGGGAGGGGGCTACACCTTC,CASRPSGGGGYTF
TRBD1,TRBJ2-5,many,TRBV2,TGTGCCAGCAGTGTGAATAGGGGGCGAGAGGAGACCCAGTACTTC,CASSVNRGREETQYF
NA,TRBJ2-7,NA,TRBV11-2,TGTGCCAGCAGCTTAGATCTGTCCAGATACTACGAGCAGTACTTC,CASSLDLSRYYEQYF
NA,TRBJ1-1,NA,TRBV14,TGTGCCAGCAGCCAAGTAGGGGCCGTACGAGCTTTCTTT,CASSQVGAVRAFF
NA,TRBJ1-5,many,TRBV2,TGTGCCAGCAACAGGGAACCCAATCAGCCCCAGCATTTT,CASNREPNQPQHF
TRBD2,TRBJ2-3,many,TRBV6-1,TGTGCCAGCAGAGAATCTAGCGGTCAGGCAGATACGCAGTATTTT,CASRESSGQADTQYF
TRBD2,TRBJ2-3,many,TRBV11-2,TGTGCCAGCAGCCTAAGGACTAGCGGCACAGATACGCAGTATTTT,CASSLRTSGTDTQYF
TRBD2,TRBJ2-7,many,TRBV20-1,TGCAGTGCTACCCCCGCCGGGACTAGCTTCTCCTACGAGCAGTACTTC,CSATPAGTSFSYEQYF
TRBD2,TRBJ2-3,few,TRBV12-3/TRBV12-4,TGTGCCGGCAGTTTGGGGGTGCGGGAGCCAGATACGCAGTATTTT,CAGSLGVREPDTQYF
NA,TRBJ2-3,few,TRBV7-9,TGTGCCAGCAGCTTAGGGTCTCTTGGGTCAGATACGCAGTATTTT,CASSLGSLGSDTQYF
NA,TRBJ2-7,few,TRBV30,TGTGCCTGGAGTACTTGGCGGGAAAGAGGCTACGAGCAGTACTTC,CAWSTWRERGYEQYF
TRBD1,TRBJ2-1,NA,TRBV24-1,TGTGCCACCAGTGAGGGGACAGACGATGAGCAGTTCTTC,CATSEGTDDEQFF
TRBD1,TRBJ1-1,many,TRBV2,TGTGCCAGGAAGACAGGGGCCACCGAAGGAGCTTTCTTT,CARKTGATEGAFF
NA,TRBJ2-1,NA,TRBV24-1,TGTGCCACCAGTGATAGGGCAGGTCGGTTCTTC,CATSDRAGRFF
NA,TRBJ2-7,many,TRBV20-1,TGCAGTGCTACGGCAAACGGCTACGAGCAGTACTTC,CSATANGYEQYF
NA,TRBJ1-5,NA,TRBV28,TGTGCCAGCAGTTTAAGGGTAACGGGGCAGGGTCCCAATCAGCCCCAGCATTTT,CASSLRVTGQGPNQPQHF
NA,TRBJ1-1,many,TRBV5-1,TGCGCCAGCAGTTGGGGGCCCAGGGAGGATGGTCGGAACACTGAAGCTTTCTTT,CASSWGPREDGRNTEAFF
TRBD2,TRBJ2-7,few,TRBV20-1,TGCAGTGCTTCTGAATTTAGCGGGAGCTACGAGCAGTACTTC,CSASEFSGSYEQYF